There are a few counts of the clone carrying this T cell receptor (beta chain). Its antigen is undetermined. This sample was included in a study of breast tumors, draining lymph nodes, adjacent tissues. TCRdb reanalysed the multiplex PCR reads using MiXCR and keeps one entry per CDR3 protein. Here the sample spans more than 15,000 distinct CDR3 sequences, about 60% being singletons. V gave up 3 bases and J gave up 3 bases, with 9 bases separating them. The CDR3 consists of 14 residues. Study-wide findings and caveats: Tumor TCR diversity was below lymph nodes but above nontumor tissue.

This receptor was taken from a female donor with breast cancer. Some clones in this sample may be carry-over from other donors' samples. The sequencing sample was made of tumor-adjacent breast tissue. V and J are TRBV12-3 or TRBV12-4 and TRBJ1-5; the D gene is possibly TRBD1 (5 bases). CDR3 loop: CASSFGGDNQPQHF. The DNA for the CDR3 is TGTGCCAGCAGTTTTGGGGGAGACAATCAGCCCCAGCATTTT.